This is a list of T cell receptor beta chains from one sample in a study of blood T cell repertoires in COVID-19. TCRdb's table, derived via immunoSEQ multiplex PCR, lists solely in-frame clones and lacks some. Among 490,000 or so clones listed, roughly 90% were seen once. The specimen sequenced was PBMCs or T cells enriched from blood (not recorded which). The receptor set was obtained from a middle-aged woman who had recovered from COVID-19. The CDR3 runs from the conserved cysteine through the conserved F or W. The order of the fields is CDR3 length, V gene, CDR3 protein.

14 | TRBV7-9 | CASSFGQAGNTIYF
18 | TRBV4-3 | CASSQDALAGYHTGELFF
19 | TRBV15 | CATSRDLRGRGLAGYGYTF
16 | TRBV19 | CASRRQPFANTGELFF
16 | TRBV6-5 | CASSYQFAGGFSGYTF
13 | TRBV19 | CASSIPGMAPAFF
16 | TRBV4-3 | CASSQDRLAGLNEQFF
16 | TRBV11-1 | CASSRSAGNSYYGYTF
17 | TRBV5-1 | CASSSFGPGWGTDTQYF
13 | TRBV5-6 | CASSPGSREPQHF
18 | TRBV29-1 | CSVSPPSNIGLVGEGLFF
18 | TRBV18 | CASSPPTSGSASTGELFF
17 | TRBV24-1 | CATRTSGRNRYYNEQFF
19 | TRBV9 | CASSKSGGVSYGIQETQYF
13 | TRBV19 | CASSISGGLGYTF
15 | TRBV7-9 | CASSSTGGEGTEAFF
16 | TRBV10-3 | CAISYPDGGFYNEQFF
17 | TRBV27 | CASNPYPVRVGNEKLFF
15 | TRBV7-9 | CASSFESGRNQPQHF
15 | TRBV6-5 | CASSYAGGNQETQYF
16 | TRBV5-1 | CASSLDPGTGSTEAFF
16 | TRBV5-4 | CASSSAGTGGHTEAFF